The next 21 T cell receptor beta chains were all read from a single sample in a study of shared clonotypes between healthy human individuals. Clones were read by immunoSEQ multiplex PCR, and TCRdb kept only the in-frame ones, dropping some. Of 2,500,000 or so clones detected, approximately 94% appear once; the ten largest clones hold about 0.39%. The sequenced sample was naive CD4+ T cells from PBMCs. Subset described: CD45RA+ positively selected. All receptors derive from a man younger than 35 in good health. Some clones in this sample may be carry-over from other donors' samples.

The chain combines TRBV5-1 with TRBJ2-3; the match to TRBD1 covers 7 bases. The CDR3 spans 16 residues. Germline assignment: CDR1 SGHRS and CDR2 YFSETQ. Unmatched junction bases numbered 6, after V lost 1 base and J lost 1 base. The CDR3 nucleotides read TGCGCCAGCAGCTTGAACGTCGGACAGGGCACAGATACGCAGTATTTT. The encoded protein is CASSLNVGQGTDTQYF.

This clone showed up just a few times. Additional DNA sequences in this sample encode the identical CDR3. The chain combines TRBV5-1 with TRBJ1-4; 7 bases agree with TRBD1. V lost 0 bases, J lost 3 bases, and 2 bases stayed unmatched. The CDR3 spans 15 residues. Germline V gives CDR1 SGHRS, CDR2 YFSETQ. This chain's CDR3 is CASSLAGTANEKLFF. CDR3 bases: TGCGCCAGCAGCTTGGCGGGGACAGCTAATGAAAAACTGTTTTTT.

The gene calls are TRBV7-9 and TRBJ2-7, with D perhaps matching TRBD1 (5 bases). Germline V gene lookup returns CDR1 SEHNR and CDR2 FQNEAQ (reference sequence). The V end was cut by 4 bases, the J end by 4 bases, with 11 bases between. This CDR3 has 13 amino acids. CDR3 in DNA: TGTGCCAGCAGCTCCCTTGGGGCTTACGAGCAGTACTTC. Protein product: CASSSLGAYEQYF.

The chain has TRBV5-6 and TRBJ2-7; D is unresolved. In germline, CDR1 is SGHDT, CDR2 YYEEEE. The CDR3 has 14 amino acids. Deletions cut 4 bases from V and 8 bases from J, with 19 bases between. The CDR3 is CASSPGSPYDKQYF. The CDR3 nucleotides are TGTGCCAGCAGCCCCGGGTCCCCCTACGATAAGCAGTACTTC. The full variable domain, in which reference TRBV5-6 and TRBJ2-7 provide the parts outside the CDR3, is DAGVTQSPTHLIKTRGQQVTLRCSPKSGHDTVSWYQQALGQGPQFIFQYYEEEERQRGNFPDRFSGHQFPNYSSELNVNALLLGDSALYLCASSPGSPYDKQYFGPGTRLTVT.

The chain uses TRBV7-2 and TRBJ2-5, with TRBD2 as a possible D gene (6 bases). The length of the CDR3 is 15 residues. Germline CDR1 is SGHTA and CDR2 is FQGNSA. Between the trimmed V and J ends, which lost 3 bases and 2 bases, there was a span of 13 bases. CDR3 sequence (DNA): TGTGCCAGCAGCTTTGGGGGGAGTACTCAAGAGACCCAGTACTTC. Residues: CASSFGGSTQETQYF.

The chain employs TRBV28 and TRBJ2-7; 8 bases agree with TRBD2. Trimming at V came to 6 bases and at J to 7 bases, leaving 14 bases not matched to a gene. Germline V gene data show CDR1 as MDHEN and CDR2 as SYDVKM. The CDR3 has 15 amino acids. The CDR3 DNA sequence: TGTGCCAGCAGGTTAGCGGGAAGTGCCTACGCAGAGCAGTACTTC. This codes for CASRLAGSAYAEQYF. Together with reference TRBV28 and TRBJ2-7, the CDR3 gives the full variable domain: DVKVTQSSRYLVKRTGEKVFLECVQDMDHENMFWYRQDPGLGLRLIYFSYDVKMKEKGDIPEGYSVSREKKERFSLILESASTNQTSMYLCASRLAGSAYAEQYFGPGTRLTVT.

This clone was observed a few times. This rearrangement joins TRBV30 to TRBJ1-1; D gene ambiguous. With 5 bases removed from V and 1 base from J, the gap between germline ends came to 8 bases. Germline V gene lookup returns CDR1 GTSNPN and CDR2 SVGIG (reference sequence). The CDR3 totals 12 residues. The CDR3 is CAWGRRNTEAFF. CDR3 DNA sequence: TGTGCCTGGGGCAGGAGGAACACTGAAGCTTTCTTT.

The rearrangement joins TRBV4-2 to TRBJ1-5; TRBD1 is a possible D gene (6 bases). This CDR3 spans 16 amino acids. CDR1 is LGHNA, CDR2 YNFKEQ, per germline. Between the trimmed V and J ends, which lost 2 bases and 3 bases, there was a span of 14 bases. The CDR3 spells CASSQRRGLDNQPQHF. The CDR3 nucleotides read TGTGCCAGCAGCCAACGTCGGGGGCTTGACAATCAGCCCCAGCATTTT.

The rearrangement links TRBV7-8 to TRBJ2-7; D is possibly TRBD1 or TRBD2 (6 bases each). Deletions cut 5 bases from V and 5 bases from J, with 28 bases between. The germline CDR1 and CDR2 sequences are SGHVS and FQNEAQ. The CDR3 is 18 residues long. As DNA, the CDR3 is TGTGCCAGCAGCCACCAAAGGAGGGGACACGGGAAGGGCGACGAGCAGTACTTC. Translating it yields CASSHQRRGHGKGDEQYF.

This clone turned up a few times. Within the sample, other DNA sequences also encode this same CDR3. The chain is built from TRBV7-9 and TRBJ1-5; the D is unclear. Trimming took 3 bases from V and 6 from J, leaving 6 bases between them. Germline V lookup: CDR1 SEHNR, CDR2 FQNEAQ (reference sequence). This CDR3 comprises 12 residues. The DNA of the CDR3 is TGTGCCAGCAGCTTCGGATTTCAGCCCCAGCATTTT. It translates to CASSFGFQPQHF.

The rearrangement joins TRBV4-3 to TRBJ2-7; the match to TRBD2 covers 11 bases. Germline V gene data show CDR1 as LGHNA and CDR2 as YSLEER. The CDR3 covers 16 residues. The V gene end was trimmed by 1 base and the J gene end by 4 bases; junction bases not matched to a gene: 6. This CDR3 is CASSQVALAGAYEQYF. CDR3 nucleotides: TGCGCCAGCAGCCAAGTCGCACTAGCGGGAGCATACGAGCAGTACTTC.

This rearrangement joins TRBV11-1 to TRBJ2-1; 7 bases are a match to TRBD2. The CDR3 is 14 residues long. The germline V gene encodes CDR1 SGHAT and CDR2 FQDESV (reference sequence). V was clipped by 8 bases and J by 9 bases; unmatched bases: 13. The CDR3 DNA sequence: TGTGCCAGCGGCATACCGGGGGGTTTTCGTGAGCAGTTCTTC. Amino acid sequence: CASGIPGGFREQFF.

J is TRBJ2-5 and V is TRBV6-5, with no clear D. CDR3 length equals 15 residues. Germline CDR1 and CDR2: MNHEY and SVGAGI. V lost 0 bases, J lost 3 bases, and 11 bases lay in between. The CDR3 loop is CASSYSLVAKETQYF. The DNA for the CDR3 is TGTGCCAGCAGTTACTCCCTCGTGGCTAAAGAGACCCAGTACTTC.

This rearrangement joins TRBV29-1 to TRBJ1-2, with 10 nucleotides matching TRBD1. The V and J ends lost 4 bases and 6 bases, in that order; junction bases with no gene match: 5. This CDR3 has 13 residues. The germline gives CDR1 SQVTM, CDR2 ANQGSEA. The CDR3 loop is CSVGDRGWNGYTF. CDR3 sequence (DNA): TGCAGCGTTGGGGACAGGGGATGGAATGGCTACACCTTC.

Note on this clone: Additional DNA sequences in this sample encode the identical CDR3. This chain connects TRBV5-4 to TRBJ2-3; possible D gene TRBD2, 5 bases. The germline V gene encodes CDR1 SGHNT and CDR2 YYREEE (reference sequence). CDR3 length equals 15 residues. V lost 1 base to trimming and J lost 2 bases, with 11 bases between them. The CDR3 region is CASSLLGGYTDTQYF. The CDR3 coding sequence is TGTGCCAGCAGCTTGTTGGGCGGGTACACAGATACGCAGTATTTT.

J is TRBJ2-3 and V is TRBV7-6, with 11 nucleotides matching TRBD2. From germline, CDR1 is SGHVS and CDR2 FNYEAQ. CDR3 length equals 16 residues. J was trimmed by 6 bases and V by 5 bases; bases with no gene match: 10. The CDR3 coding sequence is TGTGCCAGCAGCGACGGGACTAGCGGCCATGTCGATACGCAGTATTTT. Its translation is CASSDGTSGHVDTQYF. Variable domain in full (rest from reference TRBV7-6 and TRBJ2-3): GAGVSQSPRYKVTKRGQDVALRCDPISGHVSLYWYRQALGQGPEFLTYFNYEAQQDKSGLPNDRFSAERPEGSISTLTIQRTEQRDSAMYRCASSDGTSGHVDTQYFGPGTRLTVL.

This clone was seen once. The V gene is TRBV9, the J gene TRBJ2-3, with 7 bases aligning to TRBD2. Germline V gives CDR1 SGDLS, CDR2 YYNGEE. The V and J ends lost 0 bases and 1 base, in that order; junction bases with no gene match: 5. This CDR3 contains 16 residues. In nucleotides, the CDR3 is TGTGCCAGCAGCGTAGATAACAGCGGGGGCACAGATACGCAGTATTTT. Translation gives CASSVDNSGGTDTQYF.

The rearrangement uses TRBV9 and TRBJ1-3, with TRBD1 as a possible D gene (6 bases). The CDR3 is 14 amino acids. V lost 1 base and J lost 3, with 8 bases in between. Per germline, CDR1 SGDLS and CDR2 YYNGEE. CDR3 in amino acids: CASSVTGLGNTIYF. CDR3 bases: TGTGCCAGCAGCGTAACAGGGCTTGGAAACACCATATATTTT.

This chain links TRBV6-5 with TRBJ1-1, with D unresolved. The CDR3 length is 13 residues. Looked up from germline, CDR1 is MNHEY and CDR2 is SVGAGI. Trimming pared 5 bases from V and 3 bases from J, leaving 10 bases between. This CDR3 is CASSLDGYTEAFF. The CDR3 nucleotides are TGTGCCAGCAGTCTGGACGGTTACACTGAAGCTTTCTTT.

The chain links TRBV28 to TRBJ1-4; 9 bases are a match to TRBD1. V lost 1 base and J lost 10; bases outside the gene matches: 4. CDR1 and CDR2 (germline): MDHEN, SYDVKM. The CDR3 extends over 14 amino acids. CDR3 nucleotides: TGTGCCAGCAGTTTATTGGGACAGGGCGGAAAACTGTTTTTT. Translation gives CASSLLGQGGKLFF.

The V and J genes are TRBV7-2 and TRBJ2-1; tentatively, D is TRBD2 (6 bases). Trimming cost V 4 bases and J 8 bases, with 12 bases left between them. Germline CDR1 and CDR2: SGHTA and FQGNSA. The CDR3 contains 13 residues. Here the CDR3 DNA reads TGTGCCAGCAGCTCGAGCTGGGGGGATGAGCAGTTCTTC. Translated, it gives CASSSSWGDEQFF.